Listed below are T cell receptor beta chains from one sample, sequenced in a study of beta chain features in type 1 diabetes. Produced via immunoSEQ multiplex PCR; TCRdb's table is partial and in-frame only. The data show about 140,000 clones, roughly 9.3% seen once. Material for sequencing was central memory CD4+ T cells from blood. These receptors were collected from a woman aged 35 to 49 in good health. The CDR3 runs from the conserved cysteine through the conserved F or W. D genes are given only for firm matches. Where a row states a size, it is once, few, many or the class of an expanded clone; other rows omit it.

j_call,v_call,d_call,clone_size,cdr3_aa,cdr3_nt
TRBJ2-7,TRBV10-3,TRBD1,few,CAISGGTGKYEQYF,TGTGCCATCAGCGGGGGGACAGGGAAGTACGAGCAGTACTTC
TRBJ1-6,TRBV7-6,NA,NA,CASSFGGDNSPLHF,TGTGCCAGCAGCTTCGGCGGAGATAATTCACCCCTCCACTTT
TRBJ1-5,TRBV4-3,NA,few,CASSYSRGHSSQPQHF,TGCGCCAGCAGCTACTCCAGGGGCCACTCGAGTCAGCCCCAGCATTTT
TRBJ1-4,TRBV18,NA,NA,CASSPDRSNEKLFF,TGTGCCAGCTCGCCGGACAGAAGTAATGAAAAACTGTTTTTT
TRBJ1-2,TRBV27,NA,NA,CASRNLGSPGGYTF,TGTGCCAGCAGGAATCTGGGCAGCCCGGGGGGCTACACCTTC
TRBJ1-3,TRBV14,TRBD1,few,CASSLGTAGNTIYF,TGTGCCAGCAGCCTTGGGACAGCTGGAAACACCATATATTTT
TRBJ1-6,TRBV7-9,NA,many,CAGAGPERSPLHF,TGTGCCGGGGCCGGTCCGGAACGGTCGCCCCTCCACTTT
TRBJ2-1,TRBV11-2,NA,NA,CASSLGATSIFGEQFF,TGTGCCAGCAGCTTAGGCGCGACTAGTATATTCGGTGAGCAGTTCTTC
TRBJ1-6,TRBV18,TRBD1,few,CASALGQLSYSPLHF,TGTGCCAGCGCCTTGGGACAGCTTTCTTATTCACCCCTCCACTTT
TRBJ1-5,TRBV4-3,NA,NA,CASSRTRGSNQPQHF,TGCGCCAGCAGCCGGACCCGGGGAAGCAATCAGCCCCAGCATTTT
TRBJ2-1,TRBV7-2,TRBD1,few,CASSLELYGTAAIEQFF,TGTGCCAGCAGCTTAGAATTGTATGGGACAGCAGCAATTGAGCAGTTCTTC
TRBJ1-2,TRBV4-3,NA,NA,CASSQGTGGNNYGYTF,TGCGCCAGCAGCCAAGGGACTGGGGGGAATAACTATGGCTACACCTTC
TRBJ1-6,TRBV5-1,NA,NA,CASSIRASSYNSPLHF,TGCGCCAGCAGCATCAGGGCAAGCTCCTATAATTCACCCCTCCACTTT
TRBJ1-1,TRBV19,NA,NA,CASIWGVTEAFF,TGTGCCAGTATCTGGGGAGTCACTGAAGCTTTCTTT
TRBJ2-5,TRBV19,TRBD1,NA,CASSGYRGETQYF,TGTGCCAGTAGTGGATACAGGGGCGAGACCCAGTACTTC
TRBJ1-1,TRBV7-9,NA,few,CASSDGGVRTEAFF,TGTGCCAGCAGCGACGGGGGGGTGCGGACTGAAGCTTTCTTT
TRBJ2-1,TRBV5-1,NA,NA,CASSSQGYEQFF,TGCGCCAGCAGCTCCCAGGGTTATGAGCAGTTCTTC
TRBJ2-1,TRBV9,TRBD2,few,CASSVGGGVFDEQFF,TGTGCCAGCAGCGTAGGCGGGGGGGTGTTTGATGAGCAGTTCTTC
TRBJ2-4,TRBV19,NA,few,CASSNQGRGNIQYF,TGTGCCAGTTCTAACCAGGGGAGGGGAAACATTCAGTACTTC
TRBJ2-7,TRBV5-4,NA,many,CASSPREGTVGQYF,TGTGCCAGCAGCCCCCGAGAGGGCACGGTTGGGCAGTACTTC
TRBJ1-2,TRBV13,NA,NA,CASTRSGQLFYGYTF,TGTGCCAGCACCCGTAGTGGACAGTTATTTTATGGCTACACCTTC
TRBJ2-3,TRBV11-2,TRBD2,NA,CASSSTSGGMDTQYF,TGTGCCAGCAGCTCGACTAGCGGGGGGATGGATACGCAGTATTTT
TRBJ2-1,TRBV7-2,NA,NA,CASSVRLNEQFF,TGTGCCAGCAGCGTTCGGTTGAATGAGCAGTTCTTC
TRBJ2-3,TRBV5-1,TRBD1,few,CASSGDRGRNTQYF,TGCGCCAGCAGCGGGGACAGGGGGAGAAATACGCAGTATTTT
TRBJ1-2,TRBV14,TRBD1,NA,CASSPGQRYGYTF,TGTGCCAGCAGCCCGGGACAGCGCTATGGCTACACCTTC
TRBJ1-5,TRBV6-6,NA,few,CASSYGQTNQPQHF,TGTGCCAGCAGTTACGGACAGACCAATCAGCCCCAGCATTTT
TRBJ2-4,TRBV6-5,NA,NA,CASSSSQGHKNIQYF,TGTGCCAGCAGTTCCTCACAGGGACATAAAAACATTCAGTACTTC
TRBJ1-1,TRBV11-2,NA,NA,CASSPHPIGEGTEAFF,TGTGCCAGCAGCCCCCACCCGATCGGGGAGGGCACTGAAGCTTTCTTT
TRBJ2-1,TRBV7-7,TRBD2,few,CASSPSGVYNEQFF,TGTGCCAGCAGCCCTAGCGGGGTCTACAATGAGCAGTTCTTC
TRBJ2-5,TRBV19,NA,few,CASPRDSRAKTQYF,TGTGCCAGTCCTCGGGATTCTAGGGCGAAGACCCAGTACTTC
TRBJ2-5,TRBV7-9,TRBD2,few,CASSFGTSGGQETQYF,TGTGCCAGCAGCTTCGGGACTAGCGGGGGGCAAGAGACCCAGTACTTC